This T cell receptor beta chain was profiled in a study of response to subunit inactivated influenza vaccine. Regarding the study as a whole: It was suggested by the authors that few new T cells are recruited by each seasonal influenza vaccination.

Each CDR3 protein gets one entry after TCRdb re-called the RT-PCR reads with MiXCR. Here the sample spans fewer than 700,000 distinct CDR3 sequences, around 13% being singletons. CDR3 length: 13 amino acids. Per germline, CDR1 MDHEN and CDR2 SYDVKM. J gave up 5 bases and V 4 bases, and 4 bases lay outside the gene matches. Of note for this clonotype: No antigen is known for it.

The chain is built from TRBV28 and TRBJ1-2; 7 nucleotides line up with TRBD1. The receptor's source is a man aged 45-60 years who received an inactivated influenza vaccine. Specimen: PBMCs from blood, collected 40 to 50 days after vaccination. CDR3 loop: CASSWDSLYGYTF. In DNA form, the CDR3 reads TGTGCCAGCAGTTGGGACAGTCTTTATGGCTACACCTTC.